This TCR beta chain was identified during a study of blood T cell repertoires in COVID-19. Study in general: Sites across the United States, Italy and Spain contributed samples from acute and convalescent COVID-19. Sample material is recorded as cDNA or gDNA derived from T cells, B-cell-depleted T cells, or PBMCs.

Original processing notes: Nucleated cell number was recorded as an estimate derived from reference gene primer amplification. The table came from immunoSEQ multiplex PCR; TCRdb's copy has only in-frame clones and leaves some out. The V and J calls and clone size come from that table; D and trimming were worked out from the DNA. Counted here are roughly 150,000 clones, around 90% occurring once; the ten biggest clones make up roughly 11%. Looked up from germline, CDR1 is SNHLY and CDR2 is FYNNEI. This CDR3 is 18 amino acids long. After removal of 3 bases from V and 3 bases from J, the junction contained 14 bases not matched to a gene. This clone was found once.

The chain recombines TRBV2 with TRBJ1-3; 7 nucleotides align to TRBD1. The source of this sequence is a woman aged 80 or over with acute or convalescent COVID-19. The sample consisted of peripheral blood. The CDR3: CASSEWPDGTVIGNTIYF. Written as DNA, the CDR3 is TGTGCCAGCAGTGAGTGGCCGGACGGGACAGTGATTGGAAACACCATATATTTT.